This T cell receptor (beta chain) was recorded in a study of tumor and adjacent non-tumor tissue in lung cancer. Study at large: Aged about 30 to 85 years, patients included roughly eleven men and 4 or 5 women with stage I to III disease.

The template was RNA from unsorted bulk tissue. Distant lung tissue was collected more than 3 cm away from the tumor edge. Chemotherapy-naive patients with new lung cancer underwent thoracic surgery in China, August–late 2014. Study-level results: TCR diversity was significantly greater in tumor than normal lung tissue. Tumor TCR diversity, when higher, was linked to shorter survival.

The library came from three nested PCR rounds adapted from ARM-PCR protocols. Each CDR3 protein is one row after TCRdb ran MiXCR on the multiplex PCR reads. The sample has 98,000 or so distinct CDR3 sequences, about 80% seen once; the top ten hold 30%. The CDR3 covers 17 residues. CDR1 and CDR2 from the germline V gene are MNHEY and SVGEGT. Points on this clonotype: Its target is unknown. The junction shows a germline mismatch at one end, possibly a read error.

This sequence joins TRBV6-2 or TRBV6-3 and TRBJ2-3, with D perhaps given as TRBD1 or TRBD2 (5 bases each). The sequencing input was distant non-tumor lung tissue. The TCR comes from a man aged 60-69 years with small cell lung cancer. CDR3 residues: CAGCYLTRDRSTYTQYF. DNA for the CDR3: TGTGCCGGCTGTTACTTGACCCGGGACCGAAGCACATATACGCAGTATTTT.